Listed below are T cell receptor beta chains from one sample, sequenced in a study of blood T cells in healthy people across ages. TCRdb called the 5' RACE reads again in MiXCR, with one record for every CDR3 protein. The table lists about 1.5 million distinct CDR3 sequences, roughly 45% of them singletons. Sequenced input: blood. These receptors were obtained from a woman aged 18-29 years in good health. Each CDR3 is given with its conserved first and last residue. Fields, in order: V gene, CDR3 protein.

V: TRBV7-2; CDR3: CASSLAWTRSSYNSPLHF
V: TRBV6-1; CDR3: CATTRTSGDQNIQYF
V: TRBV20-1; CDR3: CSARDPPSGVGYEQYF
V: TRBV20-1; CDR3: CSASTAGNEQYF
V: TRBV10-3; CDR3: CAISEISSADNEQYF
V: TRBV6-1; CDR3: CASSEPGAEGNTIYF
V: TRBV3-1; CDR3: CASSQHWIPFSKVPQETQYF
V: TRBV5-1; CDR3: CASSMGDRGTGELFF
V: TRBV25-1; CDR3: CASSNTGVNYGYTF
V: TRBV11-2; CDR3: CASTLSLNYGYTF
V: TRBV12-3/TRBV12-4; CDR3: CASSFTRPGGYNEQLF
V: TRBV29-1; CDR3: CSVRGLAGQPYEQYF